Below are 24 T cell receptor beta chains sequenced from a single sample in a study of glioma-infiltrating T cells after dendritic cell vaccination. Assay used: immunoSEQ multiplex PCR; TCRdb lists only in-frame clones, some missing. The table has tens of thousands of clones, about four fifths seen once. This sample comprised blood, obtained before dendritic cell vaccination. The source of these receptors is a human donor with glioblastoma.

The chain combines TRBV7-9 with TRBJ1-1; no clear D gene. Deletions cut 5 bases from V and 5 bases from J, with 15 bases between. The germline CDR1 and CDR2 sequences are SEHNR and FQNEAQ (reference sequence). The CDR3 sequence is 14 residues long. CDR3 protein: CASSPTTRRTEAFF. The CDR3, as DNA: TGTGCCAGCAGCCCAACCACTCGGAGGACTGAAGCTTTCTTT.

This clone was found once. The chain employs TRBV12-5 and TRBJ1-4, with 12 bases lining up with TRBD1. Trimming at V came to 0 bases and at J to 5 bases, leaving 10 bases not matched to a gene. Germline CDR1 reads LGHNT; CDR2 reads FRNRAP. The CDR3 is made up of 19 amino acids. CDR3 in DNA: TGTGCTAGTGGTTTGGTCCGGGACAGGGGGCCCCCGGGCAATGAAAAACTGTTTTTT. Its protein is CASGLVRDRGPPGNEKLFF.

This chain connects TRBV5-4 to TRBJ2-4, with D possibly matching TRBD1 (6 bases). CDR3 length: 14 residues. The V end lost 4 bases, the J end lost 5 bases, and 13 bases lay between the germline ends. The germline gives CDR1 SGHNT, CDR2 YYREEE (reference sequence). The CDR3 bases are TGTGCCAGCAGCCCCGGACAGAACGAAAACATTCAGTACTTC. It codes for CASSPGQNENIQYF.

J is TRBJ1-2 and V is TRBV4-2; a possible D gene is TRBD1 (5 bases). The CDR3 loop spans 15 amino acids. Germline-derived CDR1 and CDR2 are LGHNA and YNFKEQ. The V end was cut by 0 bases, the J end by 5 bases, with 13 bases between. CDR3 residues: CASSQDRAAAYGYTF. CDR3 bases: TGTGCCAGCAGCCAAGACAGGGCGGCCGCTTATGGCTACACCTTC.

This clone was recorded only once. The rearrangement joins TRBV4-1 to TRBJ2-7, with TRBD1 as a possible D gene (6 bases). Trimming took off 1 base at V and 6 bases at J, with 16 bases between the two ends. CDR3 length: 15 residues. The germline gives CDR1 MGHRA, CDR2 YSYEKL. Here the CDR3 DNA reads TGCGCCAGCAGCCAAGTTTTGGGGGCAAAGAGCGAGCAGTACTTC. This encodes CASSQVLGAKSEQYF.

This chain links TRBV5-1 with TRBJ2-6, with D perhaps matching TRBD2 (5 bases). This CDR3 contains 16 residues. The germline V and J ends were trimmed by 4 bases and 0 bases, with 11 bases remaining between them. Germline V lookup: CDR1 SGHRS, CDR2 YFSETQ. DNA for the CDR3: TGCGCCAGCAGCACGGACTCTCCCTCTGGGGCCAACGTCCTGACTTTC. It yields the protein CASSTDSPSGANVLTF.

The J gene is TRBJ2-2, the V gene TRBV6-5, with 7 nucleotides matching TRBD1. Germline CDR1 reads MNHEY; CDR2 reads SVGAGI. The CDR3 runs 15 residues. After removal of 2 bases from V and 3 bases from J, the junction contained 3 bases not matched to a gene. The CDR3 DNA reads TGTGCCAGCAGTTACGGGACAGTACACACCGGGGAGCTGTTTTTT. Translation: CASSYGTVHTGELFF.

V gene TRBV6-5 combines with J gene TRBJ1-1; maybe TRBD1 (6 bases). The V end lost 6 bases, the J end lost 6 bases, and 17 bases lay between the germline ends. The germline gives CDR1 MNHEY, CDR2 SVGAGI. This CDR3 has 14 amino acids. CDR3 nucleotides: TGTGCCAGCAGCCAAATACAGGGCTTTGCTGAAGCTTTCTTT. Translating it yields CASSQIQGFAEAFF.

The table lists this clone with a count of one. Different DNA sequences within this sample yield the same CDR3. CDR3 sequence reads: CASSLAGGYNEQFF. DNA of the CDR3: TGTGCCAGCAGCTTAGCCGGCGGGTACAATGAGCAGTTCTTC. The chain has TRBV11-3 and TRBJ2-1; tentatively, D is TRBD2 (5 bases). The V gene lost 1 base and the J gene lost 4 bases, with 8 bases spanning the gap. The germline V gene encodes CDR1 SGHNT and CDR2 YENEEA. The length of the CDR3 is 14 residues. Together with reference TRBV11-3 and TRBJ2-1, the CDR3 gives the full variable domain: EAGVVQSPRYKIIEKKQPVAFWCNPISGHNTLYWYLQNLGQGPELLIRYENEEAVDDSQLPKDRFSAERLKGVDSTLKIQPAELGDSAVYLCASSLAGGYNEQFFGPGTRLTVL.

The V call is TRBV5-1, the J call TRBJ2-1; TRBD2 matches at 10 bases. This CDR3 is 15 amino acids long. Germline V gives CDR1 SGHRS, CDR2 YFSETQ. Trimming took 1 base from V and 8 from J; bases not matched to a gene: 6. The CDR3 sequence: CASSLPSGGADEQFF. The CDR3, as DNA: TGCGCCAGCAGCTTGCCCAGCGGGGGGGCAGATGAGCAGTTCTTC.

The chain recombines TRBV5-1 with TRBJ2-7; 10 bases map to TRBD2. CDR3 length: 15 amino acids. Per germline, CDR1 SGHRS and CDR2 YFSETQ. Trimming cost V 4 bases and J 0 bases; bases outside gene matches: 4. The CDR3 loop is CASSLGTSDSYEQYF. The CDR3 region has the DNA TGCGCCAGCAGCCTCGGGACTAGCGACTCCTACGAGCAGTACTTC.

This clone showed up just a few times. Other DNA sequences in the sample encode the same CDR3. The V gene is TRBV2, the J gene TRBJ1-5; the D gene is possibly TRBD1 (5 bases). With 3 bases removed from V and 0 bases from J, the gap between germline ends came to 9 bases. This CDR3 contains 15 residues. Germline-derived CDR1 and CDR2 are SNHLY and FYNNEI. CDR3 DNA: TGTGCCAGCAGTGACGGGGGGACTAGCAATCAGCCCCAGCATTTT. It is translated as CASSDGGTSNQPQHF.

Written as DNA, the CDR3 is TGTGCCATCACGGCGGGGGGGCAAGGTGAGCAGTTCTTC. Encoded protein: CAITAGGQGEQFF. The V call is TRBV10-3, the J call TRBJ2-1; 9 bases are a match to TRBD2. In germline, CDR1 is ENHRY, CDR2 SYGVKD. The CDR3 consists of 13 residues. Trimming at V came to 7 bases and at J to 9 bases, leaving 7 bases not matched to a gene.

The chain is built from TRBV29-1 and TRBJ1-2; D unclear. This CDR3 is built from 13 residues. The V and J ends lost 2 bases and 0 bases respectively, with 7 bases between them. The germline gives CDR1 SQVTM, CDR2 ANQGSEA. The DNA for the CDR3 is TGCAGCGTTGAAAATGTATCTAACTATGGCTACACCTTC. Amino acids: CSVENVSNYGYTF.

CDR3 loop: CASSPAGGGSEQYF. The CDR3 bases are TGTGCCAGCAGCCCCGCGGGGGGGGGAAGCGAGCAGTACTTC. V gene TRBV7-2 combines with J gene TRBJ2-7; 9 bases fit TRBD2. Losses at the gene ends were 5 bases for V and 6 bases for J; bases not matched to a gene: 8. The CDR3 has 14 residues. The V gene's germline CDR1 is SGHTA and CDR2 FQGNSA.

CDR3 sequence reads: CASSSQGVGEKLFF. The CDR3 nucleotides are TGTGCCAGTAGCTCCCAGGGTGTCGGTGAAAAACTGTTTTTT. This chain joins TRBV19 and TRBJ1-4; possible D gene TRBD1, 5 bases. The CDR3 loop spans 14 amino acids. The germline V and J ends were trimmed by 6 bases and 7 bases, with 15 bases remaining between them. Looked up from germline, CDR1 is LNHDA and CDR2 is SQIVND (reference sequence).

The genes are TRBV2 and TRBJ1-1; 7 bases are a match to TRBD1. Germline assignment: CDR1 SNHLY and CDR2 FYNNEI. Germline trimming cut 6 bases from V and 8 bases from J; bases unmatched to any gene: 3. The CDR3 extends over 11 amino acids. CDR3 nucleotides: TGTGCCAGCAGGGAGACAGGGGAAGCTTTCTTT. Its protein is CASRETGEAFF.

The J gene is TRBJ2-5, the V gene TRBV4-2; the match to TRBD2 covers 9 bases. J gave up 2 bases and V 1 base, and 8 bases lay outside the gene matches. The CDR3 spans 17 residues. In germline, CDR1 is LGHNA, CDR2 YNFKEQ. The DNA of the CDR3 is TGTGCCAGCAGCCAAGTAATGGCTAGCGGGGCTCAAGAGACCCAGTACTTC. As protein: CASSQVMASGAQETQYF.

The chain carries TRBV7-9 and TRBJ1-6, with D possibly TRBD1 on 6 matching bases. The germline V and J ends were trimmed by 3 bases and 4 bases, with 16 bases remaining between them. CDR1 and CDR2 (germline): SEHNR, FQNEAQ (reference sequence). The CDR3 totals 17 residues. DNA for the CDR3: TGTGCCAGCAGCTTGGAACAGGGAGTGGGGTATAATTCACCCCTCCACTTT. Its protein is CASSLEQGVGYNSPLHF.

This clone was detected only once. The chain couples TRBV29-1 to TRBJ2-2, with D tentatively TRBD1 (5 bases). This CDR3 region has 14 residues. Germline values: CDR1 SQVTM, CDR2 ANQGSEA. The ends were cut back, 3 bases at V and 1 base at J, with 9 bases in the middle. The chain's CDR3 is CSVDVQGNTGELFF. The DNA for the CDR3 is TGCAGCGTTGATGTCCAGGGGAACACCGGGGAGCTGTTTTTT.

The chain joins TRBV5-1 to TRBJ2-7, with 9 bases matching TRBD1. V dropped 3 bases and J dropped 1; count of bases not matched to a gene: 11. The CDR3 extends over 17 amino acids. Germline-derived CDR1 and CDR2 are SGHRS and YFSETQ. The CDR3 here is CASSYSPPGQGSYEQYF. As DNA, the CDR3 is TGCGCCAGCAGCTACTCTCCTCCGGGACAGGGTTCCTACGAGCAGTACTTC.

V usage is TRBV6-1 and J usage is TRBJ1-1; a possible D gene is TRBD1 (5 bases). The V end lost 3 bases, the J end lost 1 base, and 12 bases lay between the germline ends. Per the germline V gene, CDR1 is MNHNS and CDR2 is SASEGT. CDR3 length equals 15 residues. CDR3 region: CASSDRGQPNTEAFF. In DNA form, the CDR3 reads TGTGCCAGCAGTGACAGAGGACAACCGAACACTGAAGCTTTCTTT.

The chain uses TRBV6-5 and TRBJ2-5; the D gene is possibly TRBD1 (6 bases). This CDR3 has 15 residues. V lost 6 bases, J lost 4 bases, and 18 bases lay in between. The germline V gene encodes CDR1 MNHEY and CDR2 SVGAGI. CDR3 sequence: CASRDSTGNGETQYF. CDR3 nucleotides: TGTGCCAGCAGGGATTCCACAGGGAATGGAGAGACCCAGTACTTC.

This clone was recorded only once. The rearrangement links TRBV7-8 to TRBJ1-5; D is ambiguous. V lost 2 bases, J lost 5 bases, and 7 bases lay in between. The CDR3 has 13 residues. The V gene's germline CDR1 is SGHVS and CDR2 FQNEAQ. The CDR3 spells CASSLSEYQPQHF. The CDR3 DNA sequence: TGTGCCAGCAGCTTATCGGAGTATCAGCCCCAGCATTTT.